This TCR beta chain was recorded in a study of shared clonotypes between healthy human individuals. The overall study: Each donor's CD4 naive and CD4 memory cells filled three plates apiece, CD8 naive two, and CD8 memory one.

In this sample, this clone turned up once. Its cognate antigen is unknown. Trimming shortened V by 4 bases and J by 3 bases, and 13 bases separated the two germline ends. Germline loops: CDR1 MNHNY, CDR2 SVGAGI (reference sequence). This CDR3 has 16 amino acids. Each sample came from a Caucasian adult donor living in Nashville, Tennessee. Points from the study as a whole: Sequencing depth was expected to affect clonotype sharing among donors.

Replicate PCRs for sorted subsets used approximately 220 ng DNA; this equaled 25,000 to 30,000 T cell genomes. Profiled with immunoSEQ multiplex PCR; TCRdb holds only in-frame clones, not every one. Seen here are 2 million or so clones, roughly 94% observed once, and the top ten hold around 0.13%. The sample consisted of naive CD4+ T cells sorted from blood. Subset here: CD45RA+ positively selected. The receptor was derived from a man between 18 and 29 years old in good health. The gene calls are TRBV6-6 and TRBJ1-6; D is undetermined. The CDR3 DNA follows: TGTGCCAGCAGTTTTCCGGAGACTCACTATAATTCACCCCTCCACTTT. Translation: CASSFPETHYNSPLHF.